Each of the 9 T cell receptor beta chains below was sequenced from the same sample in a study of graft-versus-host responses after intestinal transplantation. These TCRs' antigens remain unknown. The protocol was immunoSEQ multiplex PCR, while the TCRdb copy is restricted to in-frame clones and leaves out a portion. The sample lists just under 85,000 clones; around 90% were seen once. This sample comprised unstimulated CD8+ T cells sorted from spleen or lymph node cells, obtained before transplant. These receptors all stem from a human donor who was the organ donor for an intestinal transplant.

V gene TRBV2 combines with J gene TRBJ1-2; D ambiguous. The V gene lost 6 bases and the J gene lost 5 bases, with 13 bases spanning the gap. Germline CDR1 and CDR2: SNHLY and FYNNEI. This CDR3 comprises 13 residues. The CDR3 protein is CASSAAVGYGYTF. CDR3 nucleotides: TGTGCCAGCAGCGCAGCTGTGGGGTATGGCTACACCTTC.

The chain is built from TRBV29-1 and TRBJ2-3, with TRBD2 matching over 9 bases. The CDR3 runs 17 residues. Germline values: CDR1 SQVTM, CDR2 ANQGSEA. J lost 10 bases, V lost 3 bases, and 20 bases had no gene match. For the CDR3, the DNA is TGCAGCGTTGACTACCCAGCGGGGGGACCCCACAGCCCTGCGCAGTATTTT. Translation gives CSVDYPAGGPHSPAQYF.

V gene TRBV27 combines with J gene TRBJ1-6; 9 nucleotides align to TRBD1. This CDR3 has 14 residues. Germline CDR1 is MNHEY and CDR2 is SMNVEV (reference sequence). V lost 2 bases to trimming and J lost 10 bases; unmatched junction nucleotides: 3. In DNA, the CDR3 is TGTGCCAGCAGTTTAGACAGGGGGTTCTCACCCCTCCACTTT. Protein: CASSLDRGFSPLHF.

V gene TRBV11-3 combines with J gene TRBJ1-2; TRBD1 aligns across 12 bases. This CDR3 has 14 amino acids. Germline assignment: CDR1 SGHNT and CDR2 YENEEA. V lost 5 bases, J lost 8 bases, and 6 bases stayed unmatched. CDR3 in amino acids: CASSATGTGGGYTF. CDR3 sequence (DNA): TGTGCCAGCAGCGCGACCGGGACAGGGGGCGGCTACACCTTC.

The chain carries TRBV6-6 and TRBJ2-1, with D possibly TRBD1 on 5 matching bases. Germline lookup yields CDR1 MNHNY and CDR2 SVGAGI (reference sequence). Trimming shortened V by 6 bases and J by 8 bases, and 14 bases separated the two germline ends. CDR3 length equals 13 residues. The CDR3 here is CASRQWTRHEQFF. CDR3 DNA: TGTGCCAGCAGGCAATGGACACGTCATGAGCAGTTCTTC.

The chain joins TRBV30 to TRBJ2-7; D is possibly TRBD1 (5 bases). The V gene's germline CDR1 is GTSNPN and CDR2 SVGIG (reference sequence). V gave up 4 bases and J gave up 4 bases, with 11 bases separating them. The CDR3 extends over 12 amino acids. The CDR3 region is CAWTGSKYEQYF. The CDR3 DNA follows: TGTGCCTGGACAGGGTCCAAGTACGAGCAGTACTTC.

This chain links TRBV16 with TRBJ2-1; a weak D match, TRBD2 (6 bases). V lost 3 bases and J 8 bases, leaving 11 bases between the germline ends. Germline V gene lookup returns CDR1 KGHSY and CDR2 FQNENV. CDR3 length equals 13 residues. The CDR3 is CASSQLGSYEQFF. The CDR3 DNA follows: TGTGCCAGCAGCCAGCTCGGGAGCTATGAGCAGTTCTTC.

V is TRBV11-2 and J is TRBJ1-1; D remains unclear. Trimming took 5 bases from V and 3 from J, leaving 16 bases between them. The CDR3 covers 15 residues. Germline V gene lookup returns CDR1 SGHAT and CDR2 FQNNGV. The CDR3 here is CASSLALGQDTEAFF. Written as DNA, the CDR3 is TGTGCCAGCAGCCTCGCCCTGGGTCAGGACACTGAAGCTTTCTTT.

V and J are TRBV5-1 and TRBJ1-2; D gene ambiguous. V dropped 7 bases and J dropped 4 bases, with 23 bases sitting between them. CDR3 size: 16 residues. The germline CDR1 and CDR2 sequences are SGHRS and YFSETQ. The CDR3 here is CASLYAPVRKTYGYTF. CDR3 coding DNA: TGCGCCAGCTTATACGCACCGGTTCGAAAGACCTATGGCTACACCTTC.